This T cell receptor beta chain was identified during a study of T cells in Graves' hyperthyroidism and ophthalmopathy. RNA transcripts provided the source from which TCR beta CDR3 regions were amplified. TCR CDR3 underwent first-round RT-PCR with the HTBI primer set. TCRdb re-derived calls from the multiplex PCR reads in MiXCR, one entry per CDR3 protein. The sample holds 250,000 or so distinct CDR3 sequences; roughly 15% are singletons and the top ten take 30% to 35%. Germline loops: CDR1 LNHDA, CDR2 SQIVND (reference sequence). V was shortened by 7 bases and J by 14 bases, with 21 bases between the two germline ends. The CDR3 consists of 14 residues.

The sample comprised blood. J is TRBJ1-6 and V is TRBV19; D gene uncertain. This receptor was identified in a woman aged 50 to 60 with Graves' hyperthyroidism that later progressed to Graves' ophthalmopathy. The CDR3 bases are TGTGCCAGTACCCCGGACCGTTTCGGCTTGGCCCTCCACTTT. As protein: CASTPDRFGLALHF.